This TCR beta chain was identified during a study of T-cell reconstitution after alpha-beta-depleted transplantation in children. Using unique molecular identifiers, the investigators prepared the TCRbeta library. TCRdb processed the PCR reads anew with MiXCR; each CDR3 protein has one entry. The sample lists about 500,000 distinct CDR3 sequences, roughly 33% occurring once. Germline V lookup: CDR1 SGHDT, CDR2 YYEEEE. CDR3 length: 16 amino acids. The J segment lost 3 bases and the V segment lost 4 bases, leaving 9 bases of the junction unmatched. The sequenced sample was PBMCs from the stem cell graft donor, obtained from the stem cell graft. The chain has TRBV5-6 and TRBJ2-3, with 9 bases identical to TRBD2. This clonotype was obtained from a human donor who donated a stem cell graft to a child with aplastic anemia. Here the CDR3 DNA reads TGTGCCAGCAGCCCGAAACAACTAGCGGGTACAGATACGCAGTATTTT. As protein: CASSPKQLAGTDTQYF.